A selection of T cell receptor beta chains follows, all from one sample in a study of T cells in Graves' hyperthyroidism and ophthalmopathy. TCRdb used MiXCR to reprocess the multiplex PCR reads, holding one entry per CDR3 protein. The sample shows 650,000 to 700,000 distinct CDR3 sequences, around a sixth of them seen only once. Sequencing was carried out using blood. All receptors derive from a man between 45 and 60 years old with Graves' hyperthyroidism. CDR3s include the opening cysteine and the closing phenylalanine or tryptophan. A D gene is named only where the DNA matches it firmly. Rows may omit the clone size; those that give it use once, few, many or a size class.

cdr3_aa: CASSLDGTTTYNEQFF; cdr3_nt: TGTGCCAGCAGCTTAGACGGGACAACCACCTACAATGAGCAGTTCTTC; clone_size: few; v_call: TRBV7-6; j_call: TRBJ2-1; d_call: -
cdr3_aa: CASSSHRGLNNEQFF; cdr3_nt: TGTGCCAGCAGTTCGCACAGGGGGCTAAACAATGAGCAGTTCTTC; clone_size: -; v_call: TRBV28; j_call: TRBJ2-1; d_call: TRBD1
cdr3_aa: CASSQVPRENTGELFF; cdr3_nt: TGTGCCAGCAGCCAAGTCCCGCGGGAGAACACCGGGGAGCTGTTTTTT; clone_size: few; v_call: TRBV3-1; j_call: TRBJ2-2; d_call: -
cdr3_aa: CASSADRGLYNEQFF; cdr3_nt: TGCGCCAGCAGCGCAGACAGGGGTTTATACAATGAGCAGTTCTTC; clone_size: many; v_call: TRBV5-1; j_call: TRBJ2-1; d_call: TRBD1
cdr3_aa: CASRGVGGSYNEQFF; cdr3_nt: TGTGCCAGCAGGGGGGTAGGGGGATCCTACAATGAGCAGTTCTTC; clone_size: many; v_call: TRBV27; j_call: TRBJ2-1; d_call: -
cdr3_aa: CASSFGRGPLLFETQYF; cdr3_nt: TGTGCCAGCAGTTTCGGAAGGGGGCCCCTCCTTTTCGAGACCCAGTACTTC; clone_size: few; v_call: TRBV27; j_call: TRBJ2-5; d_call: TRBD1
cdr3_aa: CATGQGPSADTQYF; cdr3_nt: TGTGCCACAGGACAGGGCCCTAGCGCAGATACGCAGTATTTT; clone_size: many; v_call: TRBV28; j_call: TRBJ2-3; d_call: TRBD1
cdr3_aa: CASRAHRGSGYTF; cdr3_nt: TGTGCCAGCAGAGCCCACAGGGGGTCTGGCTACACCTTC; clone_size: many; v_call: TRBV27; j_call: TRBJ1-2; d_call: TRBD1
cdr3_aa: CASSPRTGGSDTEAFF; cdr3_nt: TGTGCCAGCAGCCCCCGGACAGGGGGATCGGACACTGAAGCTTTCTTT; clone_size: -; v_call: TRBV7-8; j_call: TRBJ1-1; d_call: TRBD1
cdr3_aa: CASSLAGANADTQYF; cdr3_nt: TGTGCCAGCAGCTTAGCGGGGGCAAACGCAGATACGCAGTATTTT; clone_size: -; v_call: TRBV7-6; j_call: TRBJ2-3; d_call: -
cdr3_aa: CATLGSGDSYNEQFF; cdr3_nt: TGTGCCACCCTCGGCTCCGGTGACTCCTACAATGAGCAGTTCTTC; clone_size: many; v_call: TRBV28; j_call: TRBJ2-1; d_call: -
cdr3_aa: CSAREGQGGDEQFF; cdr3_nt: TGCAGTGCTAGAGAGGGACAGGGAGGAGATGAGCAGTTCTTC; clone_size: -; v_call: TRBV20-1; j_call: TRBJ2-1; d_call: TRBD1
cdr3_aa: CAWSQDNQETQYF; cdr3_nt: TGTGCCTGGAGTCAGGACAACCAAGAGACCCAGTACTTC; clone_size: -; v_call: TRBV30; j_call: TRBJ2-5; d_call: -
cdr3_aa: CASSYSGLNNEQFF; cdr3_nt: TGTGCCAGCAGTTACTCGGGACTAAACAATGAGCAGTTCTTC; clone_size: many; v_call: TRBV6-6; j_call: TRBJ2-1; d_call: TRBD2
cdr3_aa: CASSQGVGGPNTGELFF; cdr3_nt: TGTGCCAGCAGCCAAGGAGTGGGAGGGCCGAACACCGGGGAGCTGTTTTTT; clone_size: many; v_call: TRBV11-2; j_call: TRBJ2-2; d_call: TRBD2
cdr3_aa: CASSLRAGIGADPVYNEQFF; cdr3_nt: TGCGCCAGCAGCTTGAGGGCGGGGATCGGAGCGGACCCCGTTTACAATGAGCAGTTCTTC; clone_size: -; v_call: TRBV5-1; j_call: TRBJ2-1; d_call: -
cdr3_aa: CASSSLAFSTDTQYF; cdr3_nt: TGTGCCAGCAGTTCACTAGCGTTTAGCACAGATACGCAGTATTTT; clone_size: few; v_call: TRBV28; j_call: TRBJ2-3; d_call: TRBD2
cdr3_aa: CASSLGDRGLRRQFF; cdr3_nt: TGTGCCAGCAGCTTGGGGGACAGGGGCCTTCGACGGCAGTTCTTC; clone_size: -; v_call: TRBV5-4; j_call: TRBJ2-1; d_call: TRBD1
cdr3_aa: CASSQAWTLGTEAFF; cdr3_nt: TGCGCCAGCAGCCAAGCTTGGACACTCGGGACTGAAGCTTTCTTT; clone_size: -; v_call: TRBV4-3; j_call: TRBJ1-1; d_call: -
cdr3_aa: CATPEGGNNSPLHF; cdr3_nt: TGTGCCACCCCCGAAGGGGGCAATAATTCACCCCTCCACTTT; clone_size: -; v_call: TRBV27; j_call: TRBJ1-6; d_call: TRBD1
cdr3_aa: CASSQERAGFDNEQFF; cdr3_nt: TGTGCCAGCAGCCAAGAAAGGGCGGGATTCGACAATGAGCAGTTCTTC; clone_size: few; v_call: TRBV3-1; j_call: TRBJ2-1; d_call: -
cdr3_aa: CASRSRTGGNQPQHF; cdr3_nt: TGTGCCAGCAGGTCCCGGACAGGGGGTAATCAGCCCCAGCATTTT; clone_size: many; v_call: TRBV12-3/TRBV12-4; j_call: TRBJ1-5; d_call: TRBD1
cdr3_aa: CASIRNTEAFF; cdr3_nt: TGTGCCAGCATCCGAAACACTGAAGCTTTCTTT; clone_size: many; v_call: TRBV28; j_call: TRBJ1-1; d_call: -
cdr3_aa: CASSLVQASTEAFF; cdr3_nt: TGTGCCAGCAGTTTAGTACAAGCGAGCACTGAAGCTTTCTTT; clone_size: many; v_call: TRBV28; j_call: TRBJ1-1; d_call: -
cdr3_aa: CSARRLENNEQFF; cdr3_nt: TGCAGTGCTAGAAGACTAGAAAACAATGAGCAGTTCTTC; clone_size: many; v_call: TRBV20-1; j_call: TRBJ2-1; d_call: -
cdr3_aa: CASSPDRGRTEAFF; cdr3_nt: TGTGCCAGCAGCCCTGACAGGGGACGCACTGAAGCTTTCTTT; clone_size: few; v_call: TRBV7-6; j_call: TRBJ1-1; d_call: TRBD1
cdr3_aa: CASSTDSVYGYTF; cdr3_nt: TGTGCCAGCAGCACGGACAGCGTCTATGGCTACACCTTC; clone_size: -; v_call: TRBV7-9; j_call: TRBJ1-2; d_call: -
cdr3_aa: CASSLGGGWNTEAFF; cdr3_nt: TGCGCCAGCAGCTTGGGAGGGGGCTGGAACACTGAAGCTTTCTTT; clone_size: few; v_call: TRBV5-1; j_call: TRBJ1-1; d_call: TRBD1
cdr3_aa: CASSLGRGQGGYTF; cdr3_nt: TGTGCCAGCAGTTTGGGCAGGGGGCAGGGTGGCTACACCTTC; clone_size: -; v_call: TRBV28; j_call: TRBJ1-2; d_call: TRBD1